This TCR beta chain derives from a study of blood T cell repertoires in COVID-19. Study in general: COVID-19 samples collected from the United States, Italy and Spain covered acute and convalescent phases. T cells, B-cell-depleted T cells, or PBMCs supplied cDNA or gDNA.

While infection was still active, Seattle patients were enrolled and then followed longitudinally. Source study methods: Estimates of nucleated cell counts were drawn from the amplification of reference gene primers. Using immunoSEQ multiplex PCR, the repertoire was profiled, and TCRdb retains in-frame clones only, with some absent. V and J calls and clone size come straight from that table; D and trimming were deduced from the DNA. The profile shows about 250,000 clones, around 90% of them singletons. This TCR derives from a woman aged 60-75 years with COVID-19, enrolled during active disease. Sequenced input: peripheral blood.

CDR3 loop: CASSLFRDRRRSGNTIYF. CDR3 DNA sequence: TGTGCCAGCAGCTTGTTCCGGGACAGGAGGAGATCTGGAAACACCATATATTTT. The gene calls are TRBV5-6 and TRBJ1-3; 8 bases are shared with TRBD1. Germline trimming cut 1 base from V and 1 base from J; bases unmatched to any gene: 10. Germline lookup yields CDR1 SGHDT and CDR2 YYEEEE. The CDR3 is 18 residues long.